This T cell receptor (beta chain) was recovered during a study of T-cell memory formation after mild COVID-19. About the research overall: In these data, TCR clusters were largely donor specific. Study-wide results and caveats: Memory from before infection featured some responding clones, which suggests cross-reactive memory joined. Confirmation was lacking for SARS-CoV-2 specificity of second-wave clones that peaked on day 37. CD4+ contracting clones were found mainly in CM and EM, and CD8+ ones in EMRA.

The V gene lost 0 bases and the J gene lost 4 bases, with 9 bases spanning the gap. Looked up from germline, CDR1 is MNHEY and CDR2 is SVGEGT. The CDR3 is 14 amino acids. TCRdb reprocessed the 5' RACE reads via MiXCR and lists one record per CDR3 protein. The repertoire holds roughly 170,000 distinct CDR3 sequences, roughly 20% seen once, with around 3.9% in the top ten. As concerns this clonotype: Its target is unknown.

This chain connects TRBV6-2 or TRBV6-3 to TRBJ1-2; unclear D gene. The receptor was isolated from a man aged 18 to 30 who had mild COVID-19 (a few samples of this study predate the infection). Cell type and time point are not known. The sample was PBMCs or a T cell subset sorted from them (not recorded which). The CDR3 nucleotides are TGTGCCAGCAGTTACTCGATGGGGTTCTATGGCTACACCTTC. Its protein is CASSYSMGFYGYTF.